These 24 T cell receptor beta chains were all obtained from the same sample, sequenced in a study of preoperative IRX-2 immunotherapy in early breast cancer. Treatment noted: preoperative locoregional IRX-2 cytokine immunotherapy. The repertoire was sequenced with immunoSEQ multiplex PCR; TCRdb's copy has only in-frame clones and lacks some. The sample includes about 1,200 clones, roughly 76% seen only once; the top ten take roughly 7.2%. The sample consisted of tumor tissue, taken after IRX-2 immunotherapy. These receptors all stem from a human donor with breast cancer.

This clone was picked up a small number of times. J is TRBJ1-4 and V is TRBV19; perhaps TRBD1 as D (6 bases). The ends were cut back, 6 bases at V and 6 bases at J, with 20 bases in the middle. CDR1 and CDR2 (germline): LNHDA, SQIVND (reference sequence). The CDR3 covers 16 residues. The CDR3 reads CASSPRGEVGYEKLFF. The CDR3 DNA reads as TGTGCCAGTAGCCCCAGGGGCGAAGTCGGGTATGAAAAACTGTTTTTT.

The J gene is TRBJ2-5, the V gene TRBV6-8, with TRBD2 as a possible D gene (6 bases). The ends were cut back, 5 bases at V and 2 bases at J, with 21 bases in the middle. Per germline, CDR1 MNHGY and CDR2 SAAAGT. The CDR3 has 17 residues. CDR3 amino acids: CASSRVQKPTRQETQYF. CDR3 sequence (DNA): TGTGCCAGCAGTCGCGTCCAAAAACCGACTAGACAAGAGACCCAGTACTTC.

Remarks on this clone: One junction end disagrees with the germline gene, perhaps due to a read error. The chain links TRBV29-1 to TRBJ2-2, with 12 bases aligning to TRBD2. This CDR3 contains 16 residues. Germline V gene data show CDR1 as SQVTM and CDR2 as ANQGSEA. CDR3 loop: CSAETGLAGAGGELFF. The CDR3, as DNA: TGCAGCGCTGAAACGGGACTAGCGGGCGCAGGGGGGGAGCTGTTTTTT.

V gene TRBV19 combines with J gene TRBJ1-2, with D possibly TRBD1 on 5 matching bases. Germline CDR1 reads LNHDA; CDR2 reads SQIVND (reference sequence). This CDR3 region has 13 residues. Deletions cut 7 bases from V and 4 bases from J, with 13 bases between. The CDR3 loop reads CASMSAGAYGYTF. CDR3 coding DNA: TGTGCCAGTATGAGTGCTGGGGCCTATGGCTACACCTTC.

The chain has TRBV14 and TRBJ2-7; the D gene is possibly TRBD1 (9 bases). Germline CDR1 and CDR2: SGHDN and FVKESK. Deletions cut 5 bases from V and 5 bases from J, with 22 bases between. This CDR3 contains 16 residues. The CDR3 DNA reads TGTGCCAGCAGCAAAAAGCGGGGGACAGGGCTTCACGAGCAGTACTTC. This codes for CASSKKRGTGLHEQYF.

This clone was recorded once. The V gene is TRBV11-3, the J gene TRBJ2-2; D possibly corresponds to TRBD1 (6 bases). This CDR3 spans 15 amino acids. Per germline, CDR1 SGHNT and CDR2 YENEEA. V was cut by 5 bases and J by 6 bases, with 16 bases left in between. The CDR3 reads CASSLDQRTAGELFF. CDR3 nucleotides: TGTGCCAGCAGCCTGGACCAGCGGACAGCCGGGGAGCTGTTTTTT. The full variable domain, completed using reference TRBV11-3 and TRBJ2-2, is EAGVVQSPRYKIIEKKQPVAFWCNPISGHNTLYWYLQNLGQGPELLIRYENEEAVDDSQLPKDRFSAERLKGVDSTLKIQPAELGDSAVYLCASSLDQRTAGELFFGEGSRLTVL.

The genes are TRBV11-3 and TRBJ2-1, with 7 positions matching TRBD2. The CDR3 is 16 amino acids. CDR1 is SGHNT, CDR2 YENEEA, per germline. Trimming at V came to 5 bases and at J to 7 bases, leaving 14 bases not matched to a gene. In DNA form, the CDR3 reads TGTGCCAGCAGCCTCGAAGAGAGCGGGGAAAAGAATGAGCAGTTCTTC. It specifies CASSLEESGEKNEQFF.

A note on this clone: Compared with germline, one end of the junction differs, possibly owing to a read error. CDR3 sequence reads: CAISTEGNQPQHF. As DNA, the CDR3 is TGTGCCATCAGTACAGAGGGCAATCAGCCCCAGCATTTT. The chain carries TRBV6-8 and TRBJ1-5; the D is unclear. Germline lookup yields CDR1 MNHGY and CDR2 SAAAGT. The CDR3 is 13 residues long.

This clone was counted a few times. The CDR3, as DNA: TGTGCCAGCAGTTACGCGGGAGGGACCAGGGATGAGCAGTTCTTC. Amino acid sequence: CASSYAGGTRDEQFF. The V and J genes are TRBV6-8 and TRBJ2-1, with 9 bases aligning to TRBD2. CDR3 length: 15 residues. V gave up 2 bases and J gave up 8 bases; unmatched junction bases: 7. The germline CDR1 and CDR2 sequences are MNHGY and SAAAGT.

DNA of the CDR3: TGTGCCAGCAGCCCCTATACCGGGACAGGGGATAGCTACACCTTC. It specifies CASSPYTGTGDSYTF. J is TRBJ1-2 and V is TRBV7-6; 10 bases line up with TRBD1. Germline values: CDR1 SGHVS, CDR2 FNYEAQ. The V and J ends lost 5 bases and 9 bases, in that order; junction bases with no gene match: 12. CDR3 size: 15 residues.

The V gene is TRBV10-2, the J gene TRBJ2-1; 7 bases are shared with TRBD2. Germline assignment: CDR1 WSHSY and CDR2 SAAADI. This CDR3 spans 15 amino acids. With 5 bases clipped from V and 9 bases from J, the junction kept 13 bases outside the gene matches. CDR3 bases: TGCGCCAGCAGTCCTATTGCGGGAGTTCCGGGTGAGCAGTTCTTC. As protein: CASSPIAGVPGEQFF.

This clone has a handful of counts. The CDR3 coding sequence is TGTGCCAGCAGTTACAGTGGACTAGCGGGAGGGCACTGGGGCGGGGAGCTGTTTTTT. Translated: CASSYSGLAGGHWGGELFF. The gene calls are TRBV6-8 and TRBJ2-2; 15 nucleotides line up with TRBD2. V was pared by 2 bases and J by 7 bases, with 11 bases of the junction left unmatched. CDR3 size: 19 residues. Germline loops: CDR1 MNHGY, CDR2 SAAAGT.

This chain joins TRBV10-2 and TRBJ1-2; 12 nucleotides line up with TRBD1. There are 13 residues in the CDR3. Germline V gene data show CDR1 as WSHSY and CDR2 as SAAADI. J was trimmed by 8 bases and V by 8 bases; bases with no gene match: 6. The CDR3 coding sequence is TGCGCCAGCGAGCGGGACAGGGGGCGCGGCTACACCTTC. Residues: CASERDRGRGYTF.

The J gene is TRBJ1-3, the V gene TRBV6-8; D unclear. V lost 7 bases, J lost 4 bases, and 11 bases lay in between. The CDR3 extends over 13 amino acids. Germline V gives CDR1 MNHGY, CDR2 SAAAGT. The CDR3 DNA reads TGTGCCAGCACCCGAAGCGCGGGAAACACCATATATTTT. It encodes CASTRSAGNTIYF.

This clone was recorded a few times. The rearrangement links TRBV11-3 to TRBJ1-3; TRBD1 aligns across 7 bases. J was trimmed by 3 bases and V by 6 bases; bases with no gene match: 11. CDR3 length equals 16 residues. CDR1 is SGHNT and CDR2 is YENEEA in the germline V gene. Here the CDR3 reads CASSPGQSFYGNTIYF. The CDR3 bases are TGTGCCAGCAGTCCGGGACAGAGTTTCTATGGAAACACCATATATTTT.

V usage is TRBV19 and J usage is TRBJ2-7; TRBD1 is a possible D gene (6 bases). This CDR3 is built from 13 residues. Trimming removed 4 bases from V and 3 bases from J, with 10 bases in between. Germline CDR1 is LNHDA and CDR2 is SQIVND (reference sequence). CDR3 region: CASSTNRDYEQYF. Written as DNA, the CDR3 is TGTGCCAGTAGTACAAACAGGGACTACGAGCAGTACTTC.

By share, this clone ranks as large. The chain couples TRBV6-8 to TRBJ1-1; D unclear. The ends were cut back, 5 bases at V and 7 bases at J, with 11 bases in the middle. The V gene's germline CDR1 is MNHGY and CDR2 SAAAGT. The CDR3 is 12 residues long. The CDR3 loop is CASSPGDHEAFF. The CDR3 region has the DNA TGTGCCAGCAGTCCGGGAGATCATGAAGCTTTCTTT.

The V and J genes are TRBV15 and TRBJ2-5; the match to TRBD2 covers 8 bases. J gave up 5 bases and V 1 base, and 9 bases lay outside the gene matches. Germline V gene sequence: CDR1 LNHNV, CDR2 YYDKDF (reference sequence). This CDR3 has 16 amino acids. The CDR3: CATSRVNGRAGETQYF. The CDR3, as DNA: TGTGCCACCAGCAGAGTTAACGGGAGGGCCGGTGAGACCCAGTACTTC.

V usage is TRBV6-8 and J usage is TRBJ1-1, with D unresolved. The length of the CDR3 is 13 residues. CDR1 MNHGY and CDR2 SAAAGT come from the germline V gene. V lost 5 bases and J lost 4, with 11 bases in between. The CDR3 sequence: CASSDGSPTEAFF. CDR3 nucleotides: TGTGCCAGCAGTGACGGGTCACCCACTGAAGCTTTCTTT.

The chain links TRBV11-3 to TRBJ2-5, with TRBD1 matching 11 bases. The CDR3 extends over 17 amino acids. The V gene's germline CDR1 is SGHNT and CDR2 YENEEA. V shed 7 bases, J shed 2 bases, and the junction held 12 bases outside the gene matches. The CDR3, as DNA: TGTGCCAGCACCGTTCTACCGGGACAGGGGGGACAAGAGACCCAGTACTTC. Translation: CASTVLPGQGGQETQYF.

This clone was seen a single time. The chain links TRBV6-8 to TRBJ1-5; D perhaps matches TRBD1 (6 bases). This CDR3 region has 18 residues. Germline CDR1 reads MNHGY; CDR2 reads SAAAGT. Trimming took off 5 bases at V and 3 bases at J, with 23 bases between the two ends. CDR3 DNA: TGTGCCAGCAGTGCCCCGCTTCTGGCAGGGGTGGCCAATCAGCCCCAGCATTTT. It yields the protein CASSAPLLAGVANQPQHF.

There are a few counts of this clone. The rearrangement uses TRBV6-8 and TRBJ1-3; D gene uncertain. Germline lookup yields CDR1 MNHGY and CDR2 SAAAGT. V lost 7 bases, J lost 0 bases, and 16 bases lay in between. The CDR3 is made up of 16 amino acids. CDR3 residues: CASTQGRASSGNTIYF. In DNA form, the CDR3 reads TGTGCCAGCACCCAAGGACGGGCAAGCTCTGGAAACACCATATATTTT.

The chain employs TRBV18 and TRBJ2-7; 13 positions match TRBD2. The CDR3 totals 16 residues. V lost 3 bases and J lost 9; bases outside the gene matches: 11. The V gene's germline CDR1 is KGHSH and CDR2 LQKENI. The CDR3 bases are TGTGCCAGCTCACCCCTACCCGGGACTAGCGGGGCGAGGCAGTACTTC. Its protein is CASSPLPGTSGARQYF.

The chain recombines TRBV18 with TRBJ2-1; unclear D gene. The CDR3 loop spans 15 amino acids. V was clipped by 3 bases and J by 0 bases, with 9 bases between them. Germline assignment: CDR1 KGHSH and CDR2 LQKENI. The CDR3 protein is CASSPDQSSYNEQFF. DNA for the CDR3: TGTGCCAGCTCACCGGACCAGAGCTCCTACAATGAGCAGTTCTTC.